The 9 T cell receptor beta chains below all came from one sample that was sequenced in a study of sequential checkpoint blockade in melanoma. Treatment of the sample: randomized to nivolumab then ipilimumab (arm A) or the reverse (arm B). Profiling relied on immunoSEQ multiplex PCR, and the TCRdb table lists in-frame clones only, not all of them. The sample consists of about 19,000 clones, approximately 73% of them appearing once. The input for sequencing was CD8+ T cells sorted from blood (inferred from file names), taken from a patient given nivolumab and ipilimumab in sequence. These receptors came from a human donor with melanoma.

The genes are TRBV7-9 and TRBJ2-7, with 8 positions matching TRBD1. The CDR3 length is 14 residues. With 1 base clipped from V and 2 bases from J, the junction kept 1 base outside the gene matches. Germline values: CDR1 SEHNR, CDR2 FQNEAQ (reference sequence). In DNA form, the CDR3 reads TGTGCCAGCAGCTTAGGGGACAGGCCCTACGAGCAGTACTTC. This gives the protein CASSLGDRPYEQYF. Using reference TRBV7-9 and TRBJ2-7 for the parts outside the CDR3, the full variable domain is DTGVSQNPRHKITKRGQNVTFRCDPISEHNRLYWYRQTLGQGPEFLTYFQNEAQLEKSRLLSDRFSAERPKGSFSTLEIQRTEQGDSAMYLCASSLGDRPYEQYFGPGTRLTVT.

This chain joins TRBV27 and TRBJ1-2, with TRBD1 matching over 11 bases. The CDR3 is made up of 14 amino acids. Germline assignment: CDR1 MNHEY and CDR2 SMNVEV (reference sequence). V lost 6 bases to trimming and J lost 2 bases; unmatched junction nucleotides: 2. The CDR3 region is CASRWTGGNYGYTF. DNA for the CDR3: TGTGCCAGCAGGTGGACAGGGGGCAACTATGGCTACACCTTC.

The V and J genes are TRBV25-1 and TRBJ1-2; TRBD1 agrees at 8 bases. Germline values: CDR1 MGHDK, CDR2 SYGVNS. J lost 1 base, V lost 6 bases, and 4 bases had no gene match. The CDR3 is made up of 14 amino acids. The CDR3 bases are TGTGCCAGCAGACGACAGGGGTTTAACTATGGCTACACCTTC. Its protein product is CASRRQGFNYGYTF.

The table lists this clone with a few counts. This sequence joins TRBV30 and TRBJ2-1, with 7 bases fitting TRBD2. This CDR3 region has 15 residues. With 8 bases clipped from V and 5 bases from J, the junction kept 15 bases outside the gene matches. In germline, CDR1 is GTSNPN, CDR2 SVGIG (reference sequence). The CDR3: CAGGSGGGDHNEQFF. The CDR3 bases are TGTGCCGGCGGTTCGGGCGGGGGAGACCACAATGAGCAGTTCTTC.

This chain links TRBV9 with TRBJ2-1; no clear D. The CDR3 length is 15 residues. Germline lookup yields CDR1 SGDLS and CDR2 YYNGEE. V was cut by 5 bases and J by 9 bases, with 21 bases left in between. Written as DNA, the CDR3 is TGTGCCAGCAGTTGGATGGCGGAAGTGCGGAGTGAGCAGTTCTTC. Translating it yields CASSWMAEVRSEQFF.

Only a few counts were recorded for this clone. The V gene is TRBV19, the J gene TRBJ1-1, with D unclear. The V end lost 2 bases, the J end lost 0 bases, and 13 bases lay between the germline ends. The germline V gene has CDR1 LNHDA and CDR2 SQIVND (reference sequence). The CDR3 has 16 amino acids. The CDR3: CASSIQGLIMNTEAFF. DNA for the CDR3: TGTGCCAGTAGTATACAAGGACTGATTATGAACACTGAAGCTTTCTTT. The variable domain in full, with the rest retrieved from reference TRBV19 and TRBJ1-1, is DGGITQSPKYLFRKEGQNVTLSCEQNLNHDAMYWYRQDPGQGLRLIYYSQIVNDFQKGDIAEGYSVSREKKESFPLTVTSAQKNPTAFYLCASSIQGLIMNTEAFFGQGTRLTVV.

The chain links TRBV30 to TRBJ2-3, with 10 bases lining up with TRBD2. From germline, CDR1 is GTSNPN and CDR2 SVGIG (reference sequence). V shed 1 base and J 0 bases; nucleotides not matched to a gene: 10. This CDR3 has 18 amino acids. In DNA form, the CDR3 reads TGTGCCTGGAGTGCACTAGCGGGGATCTTTCCTAGCACAGATACGCAGTATTTT. Residues: CAWSALAGIFPSTDTQYF.

V is TRBV7-9 and J is TRBJ2-7; D perhaps matches TRBD1 (5 bases). There are 13 residues in the CDR3. V gave up 5 bases and J gave up 3 bases, with 11 bases separating them. The germline gives CDR1 SEHNR, CDR2 FQNEAQ (reference sequence). This CDR3 is CASSPRGYYEQYF. CDR3 DNA sequence: TGTGCCAGCAGCCCTAGGGGCTACTACGAGCAGTACTTC.

The CDR3 region has the DNA TGTGCCAGCAGCCAAACGACAGGGCTGTTAAGGGAGCAGTACTTC. This gives the protein CASSQTTGLLREQYF. The V gene is TRBV4-2, the J gene TRBJ2-7; TRBD1 matches 7 bases. This CDR3 spans 15 amino acids. CDR1 is LGHNA, CDR2 YNFKEQ, per germline. V shed 2 bases, J shed 7 bases, and the junction held 11 bases outside the gene matches.